This T cell receptor (beta chain) came from a study of technical replicates of blood from several donors. Between the trimmed V and J ends, which lost 1 base and 6 bases, there was a span of 11 bases. CDR1 SGHDT and CDR2 YYEEEE come from the germline V gene. This CDR3 comprises 14 residues. Sequenced by immunoSEQ multiplex PCR; TCRdb stores in-frame clones only, minus some. Counted here are about 12,000 clones, about 86% occurring once; the ten biggest clones make up about an eighth. This clone appeared a few times. This chain uses TRBV5-6 with TRBJ1-5, with D tentatively TRBD1 (6 bases). This sequence was found in a human donor in good health. The sequenced sample was PBMCs. The CDR3 protein is CASSLRGMTQPQHF. The CDR3 DNA sequence: TGTGCCAGCAGCTTGAGGGGGATGACTCAGCCCCAGCATTTT.